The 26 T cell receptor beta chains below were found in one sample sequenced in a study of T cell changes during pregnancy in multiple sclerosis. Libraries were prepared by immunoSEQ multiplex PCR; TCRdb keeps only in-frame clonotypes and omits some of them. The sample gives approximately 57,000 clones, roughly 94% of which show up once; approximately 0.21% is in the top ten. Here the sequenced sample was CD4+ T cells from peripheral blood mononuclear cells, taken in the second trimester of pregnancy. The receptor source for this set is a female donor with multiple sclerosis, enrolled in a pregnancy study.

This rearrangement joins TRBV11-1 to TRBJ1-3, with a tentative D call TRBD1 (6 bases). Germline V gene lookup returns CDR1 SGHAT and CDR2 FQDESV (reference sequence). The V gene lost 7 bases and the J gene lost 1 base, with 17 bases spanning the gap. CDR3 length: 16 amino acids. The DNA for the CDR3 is TGTGCCAGCATGTCCCGGGACACCGAATCTGGAAACACCATATATTTT. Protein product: CASMSRDTESGNTIYF.

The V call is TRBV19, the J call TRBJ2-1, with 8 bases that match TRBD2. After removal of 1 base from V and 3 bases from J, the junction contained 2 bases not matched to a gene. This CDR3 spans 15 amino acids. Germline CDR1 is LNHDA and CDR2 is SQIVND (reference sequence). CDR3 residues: CASSIGTSHYNEQFF. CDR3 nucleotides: TGTGCCAGTAGTATAGGGACTAGCCACTACAATGAGCAGTTCTTC.

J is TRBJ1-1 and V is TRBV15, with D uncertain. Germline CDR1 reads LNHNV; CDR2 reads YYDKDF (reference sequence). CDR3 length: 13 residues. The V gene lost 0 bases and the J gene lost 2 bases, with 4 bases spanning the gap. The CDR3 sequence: CATSRDLNTEAFF. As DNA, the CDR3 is TGTGCCACCAGCAGAGACCTAAACACTGAAGCTTTCTTT.

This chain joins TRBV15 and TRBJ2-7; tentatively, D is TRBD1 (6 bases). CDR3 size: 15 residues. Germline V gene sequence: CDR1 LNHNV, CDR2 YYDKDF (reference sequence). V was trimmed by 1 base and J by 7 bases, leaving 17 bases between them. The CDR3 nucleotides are TGTGCCACCAGCAGAGGGGACACCCCAATGAGAGAGCAGTACTTC. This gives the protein CATSRGDTPMREQYF.

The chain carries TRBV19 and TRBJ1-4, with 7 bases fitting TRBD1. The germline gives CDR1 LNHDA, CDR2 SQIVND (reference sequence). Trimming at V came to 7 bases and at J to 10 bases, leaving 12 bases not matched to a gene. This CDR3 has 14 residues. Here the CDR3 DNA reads TGTGCCAGTACTCCGGACAGGAGCCTACGAAAACTGTTTTTT. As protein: CASTPDRSLRKLFF.

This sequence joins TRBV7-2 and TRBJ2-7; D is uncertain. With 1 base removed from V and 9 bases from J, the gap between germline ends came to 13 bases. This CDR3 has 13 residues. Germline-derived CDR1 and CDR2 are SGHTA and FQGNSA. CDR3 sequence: CASSLDTVVGQYF. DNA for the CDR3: TGTGCCAGCAGCTTAGATACGGTGGTCGGGCAGTACTTC. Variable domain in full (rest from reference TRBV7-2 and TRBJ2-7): GAGVSQSPSNKVTEKGKDVELRCDPISGHTALYWYRQSLGQGLEFLIYFQGNSAPDKSGLPSDRFSAERTGGSVSTLTIQRTQQEDSAVYLCASSLDTVVGQYFGPGTRLTVT.

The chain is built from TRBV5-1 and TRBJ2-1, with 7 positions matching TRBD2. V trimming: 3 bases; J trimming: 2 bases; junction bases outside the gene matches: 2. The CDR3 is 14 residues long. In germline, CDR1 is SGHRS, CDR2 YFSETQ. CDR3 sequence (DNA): TGCGCCAGCAGCTCCGGGAGGACCTACAATGAGCAGTTCTTC. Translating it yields CASSSGRTYNEQFF.

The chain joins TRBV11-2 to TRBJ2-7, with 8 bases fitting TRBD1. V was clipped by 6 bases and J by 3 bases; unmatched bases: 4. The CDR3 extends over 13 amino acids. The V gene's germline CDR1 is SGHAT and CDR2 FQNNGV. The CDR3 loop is CASRRQGYYEQYF. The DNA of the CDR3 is TGTGCCAGCAGGCGACAGGGGTACTACGAGCAGTACTTC.

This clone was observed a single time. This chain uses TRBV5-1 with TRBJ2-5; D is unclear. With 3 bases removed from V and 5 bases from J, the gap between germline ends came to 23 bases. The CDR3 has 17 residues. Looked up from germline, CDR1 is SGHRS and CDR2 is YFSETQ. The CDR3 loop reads CASSWRPRGAPVETQYF. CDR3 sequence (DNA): TGCGCCAGCAGCTGGCGGCCTAGAGGTGCTCCGGTCGAGACCCAGTACTTC.

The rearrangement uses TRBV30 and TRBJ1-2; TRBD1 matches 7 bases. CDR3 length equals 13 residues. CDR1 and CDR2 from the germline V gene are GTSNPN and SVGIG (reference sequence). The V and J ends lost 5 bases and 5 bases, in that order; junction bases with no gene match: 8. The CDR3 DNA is TGTGCCTGGGGAGACAGGGAGAGGTATGGCTACACCTTC. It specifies CAWGDRERYGYTF.

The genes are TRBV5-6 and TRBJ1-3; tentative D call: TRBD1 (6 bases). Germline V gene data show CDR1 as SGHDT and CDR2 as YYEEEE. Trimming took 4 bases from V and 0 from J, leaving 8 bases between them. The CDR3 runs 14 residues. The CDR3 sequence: CASSIQGSGNTIYF. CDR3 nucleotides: TGTGCCAGCAGCATACAGGGCTCTGGAAACACCATATATTTT. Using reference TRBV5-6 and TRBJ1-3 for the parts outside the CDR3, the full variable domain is DAGVTQSPTHLIKTRGQQVTLRCSPKSGHDTVSWYQQALGQGPQFIFQYYEEEERQRGNFPDRFSGHQFPNYSSELNVNALLLGDSALYLCASSIQGSGNTIYFGEGSWLTVV.

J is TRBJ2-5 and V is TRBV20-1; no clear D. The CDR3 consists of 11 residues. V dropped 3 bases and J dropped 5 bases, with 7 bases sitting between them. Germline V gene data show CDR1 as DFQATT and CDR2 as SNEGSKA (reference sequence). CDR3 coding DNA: TGCAGTGCTAGGGTCCGGGAGACCCAGTACTTC. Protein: CSARVRETQYF.

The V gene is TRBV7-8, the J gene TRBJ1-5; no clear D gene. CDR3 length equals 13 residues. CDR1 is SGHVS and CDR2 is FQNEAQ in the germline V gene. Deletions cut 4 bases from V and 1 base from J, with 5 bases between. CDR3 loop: CASSWESNQPQHF. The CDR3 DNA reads TGTGCCAGCAGCTGGGAGAGCAATCAGCCCCAGCATTTT.

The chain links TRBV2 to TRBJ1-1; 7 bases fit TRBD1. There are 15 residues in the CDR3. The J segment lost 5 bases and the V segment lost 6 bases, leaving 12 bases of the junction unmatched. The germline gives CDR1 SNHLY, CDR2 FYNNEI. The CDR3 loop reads CASRAESAGGTEAFF. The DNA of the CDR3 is TGTGCCAGCAGGGCCGAATCTGCAGGGGGGACTGAAGCTTTCTTT.

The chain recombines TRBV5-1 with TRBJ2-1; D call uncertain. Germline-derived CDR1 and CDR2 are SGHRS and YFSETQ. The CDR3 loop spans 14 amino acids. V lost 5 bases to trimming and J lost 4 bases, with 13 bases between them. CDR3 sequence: CASSLQDSYNEQFF. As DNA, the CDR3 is TGCGCCAGCAGTTTGCAGGATAGTTACAATGAGCAGTTCTTC.

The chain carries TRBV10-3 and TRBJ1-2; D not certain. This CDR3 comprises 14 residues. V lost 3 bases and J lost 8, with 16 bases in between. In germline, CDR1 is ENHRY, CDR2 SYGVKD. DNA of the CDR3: TGTGCCATCAGTGATTCGGGGATCTGGAGGGGCTACACCTTC. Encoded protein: CAISDSGIWRGYTF.

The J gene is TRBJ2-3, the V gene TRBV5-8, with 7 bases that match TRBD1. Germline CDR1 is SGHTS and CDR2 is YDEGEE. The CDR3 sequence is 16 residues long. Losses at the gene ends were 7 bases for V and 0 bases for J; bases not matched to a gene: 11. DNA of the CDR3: TGTGCCAGCGGGGAAGGGACAGCCCTGAGCACAGATACGCAGTATTTT. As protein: CASGEGTALSTDTQYF.

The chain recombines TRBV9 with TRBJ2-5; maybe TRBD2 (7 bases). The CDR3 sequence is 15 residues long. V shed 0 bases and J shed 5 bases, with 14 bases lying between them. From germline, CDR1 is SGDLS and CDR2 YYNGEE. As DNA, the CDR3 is TGTGCCAGCAGCGTAGGGCGGGGGCAGAGGGAGACCCAGTACTTC. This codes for CASSVGRGQRETQYF. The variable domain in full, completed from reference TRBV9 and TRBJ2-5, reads DSGVTQTPKHLITATGQRVTLRCSPRSGDLSVYWYQQSLDQGLQFLIQYYNGEERAKGNILERFSAQQFPDLHSELNLSSLELGDSALYFCASSVGRGQRETQYFGPGTRLLVL.

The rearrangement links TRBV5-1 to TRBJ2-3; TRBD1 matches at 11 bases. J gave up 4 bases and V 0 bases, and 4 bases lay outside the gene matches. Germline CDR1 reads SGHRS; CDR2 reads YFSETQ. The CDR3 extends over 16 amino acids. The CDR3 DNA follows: TGCGCCAGCAGCTTGGAGCGGACAGGGGGCGCAGATACGCAGTATTTT. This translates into CASSLERTGGADTQYF. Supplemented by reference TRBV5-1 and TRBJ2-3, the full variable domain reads KAGVTQTPRYLIKTRGQQVTLSCSPISGHRSVSWYQQTPGQGLQFLFEYFSETQRNKGNFPGRFSGRQFSNSRSEMNVSTLELGDSALYLCASSLERTGGADTQYFGPGTRLTVL.

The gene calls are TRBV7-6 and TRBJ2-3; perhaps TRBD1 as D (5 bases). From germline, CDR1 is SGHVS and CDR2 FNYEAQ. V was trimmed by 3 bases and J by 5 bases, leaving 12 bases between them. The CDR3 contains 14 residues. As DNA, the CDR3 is TGTGCCAGCAGCTTCCCAGGGCGTCTAGATACGCAGTATTTT. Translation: CASSFPGRLDTQYF. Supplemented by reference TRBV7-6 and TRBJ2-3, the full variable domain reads GAGVSQSPRYKVTKRGQDVALRCDPISGHVSLYWYRQALGQGPEFLTYFNYEAQQDKSGLPNDRFSAERPEGSISTLTIQRTEQRDSAMYRCASSFPGRLDTQYFGPGTRLTVL.

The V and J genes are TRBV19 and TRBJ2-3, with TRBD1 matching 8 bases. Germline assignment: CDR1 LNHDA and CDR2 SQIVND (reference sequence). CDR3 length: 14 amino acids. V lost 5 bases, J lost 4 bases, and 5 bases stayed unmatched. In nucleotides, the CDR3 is TGTGCCAGTAGTCAACAGGGGGGCGCAGATACGCAGTATTTT. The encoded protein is CASSQQGGADTQYF.

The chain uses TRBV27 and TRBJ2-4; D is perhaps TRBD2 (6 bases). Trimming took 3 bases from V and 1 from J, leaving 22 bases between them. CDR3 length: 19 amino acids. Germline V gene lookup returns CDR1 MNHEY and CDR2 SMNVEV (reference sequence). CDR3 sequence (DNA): TGTGCCAGCAGTTTCCTCCCAAGTGGCGGGAAGGGGGCCAAAAACATTCAGTACTTC. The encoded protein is CASSFLPSGGKGAKNIQYF.

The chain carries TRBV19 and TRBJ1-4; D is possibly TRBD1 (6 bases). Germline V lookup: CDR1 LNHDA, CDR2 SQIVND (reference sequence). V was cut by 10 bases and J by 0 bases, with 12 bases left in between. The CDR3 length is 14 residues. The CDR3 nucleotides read TGTGCCACCCGACAGGTTGCAACTAATGAAAAACTGTTTTTT. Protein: CATRQVATNEKLFF.

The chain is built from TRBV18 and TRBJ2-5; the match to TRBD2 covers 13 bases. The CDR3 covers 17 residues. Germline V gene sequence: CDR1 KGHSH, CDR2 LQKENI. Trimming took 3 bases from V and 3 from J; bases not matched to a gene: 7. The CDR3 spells CASSPRTSGSGEETQYF. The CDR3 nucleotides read TGTGCCAGCTCACCGCGGACTAGCGGGAGTGGAGAAGAGACCCAGTACTTC. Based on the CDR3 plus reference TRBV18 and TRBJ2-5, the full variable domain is NAGVMQNPRHLVRRRGQEARLRCSPMKGHSHVYWYRQLPEEGLKFMVYLQKENIIDESGMPKERFSAEFPKEGPSILRIQQVVRGDSAAYFCASSPRTSGSGEETQYFGPGTRLLVL.

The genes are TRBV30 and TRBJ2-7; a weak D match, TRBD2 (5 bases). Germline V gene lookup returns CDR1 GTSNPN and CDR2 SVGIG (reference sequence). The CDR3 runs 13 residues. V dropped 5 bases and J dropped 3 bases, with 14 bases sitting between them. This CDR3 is CAWASGGGYEQYF. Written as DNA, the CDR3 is TGTGCCTGGGCTTCAGGAGGAGGCTACGAGCAGTACTTC. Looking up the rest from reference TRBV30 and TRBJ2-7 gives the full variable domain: SQTIHQWPATLVQPVGSPLSLECTVEGTSNPNLYWYRQAAGRGLQLLFYSVGIGQISSEVPQNLSASRPQDRQFILSSKKLLLSDSGFYLCAWASGGGYEQYFGPGTRLTVT.

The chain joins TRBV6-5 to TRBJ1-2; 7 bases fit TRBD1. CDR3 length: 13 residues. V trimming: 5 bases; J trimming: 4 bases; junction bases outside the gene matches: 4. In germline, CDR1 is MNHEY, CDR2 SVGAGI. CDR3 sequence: CASSTRDSYGYTF. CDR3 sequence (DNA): TGTGCCAGCAGTACTAGGGACAGCTATGGCTACACCTTC.